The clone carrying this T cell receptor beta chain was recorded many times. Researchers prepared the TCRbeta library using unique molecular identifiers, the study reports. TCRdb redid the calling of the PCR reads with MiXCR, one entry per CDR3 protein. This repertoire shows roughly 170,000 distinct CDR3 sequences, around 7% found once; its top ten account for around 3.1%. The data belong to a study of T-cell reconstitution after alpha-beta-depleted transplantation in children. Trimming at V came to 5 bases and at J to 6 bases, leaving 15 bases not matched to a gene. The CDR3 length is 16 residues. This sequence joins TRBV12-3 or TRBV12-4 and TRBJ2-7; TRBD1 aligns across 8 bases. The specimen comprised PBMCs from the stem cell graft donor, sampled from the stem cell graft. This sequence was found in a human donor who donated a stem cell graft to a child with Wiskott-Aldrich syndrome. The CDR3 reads CASSPRTGSIQGEQYF. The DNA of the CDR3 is TGTGCCAGCAGTCCCAGGACAGGGTCGATTCAAGGCGAGCAGTACTTC.